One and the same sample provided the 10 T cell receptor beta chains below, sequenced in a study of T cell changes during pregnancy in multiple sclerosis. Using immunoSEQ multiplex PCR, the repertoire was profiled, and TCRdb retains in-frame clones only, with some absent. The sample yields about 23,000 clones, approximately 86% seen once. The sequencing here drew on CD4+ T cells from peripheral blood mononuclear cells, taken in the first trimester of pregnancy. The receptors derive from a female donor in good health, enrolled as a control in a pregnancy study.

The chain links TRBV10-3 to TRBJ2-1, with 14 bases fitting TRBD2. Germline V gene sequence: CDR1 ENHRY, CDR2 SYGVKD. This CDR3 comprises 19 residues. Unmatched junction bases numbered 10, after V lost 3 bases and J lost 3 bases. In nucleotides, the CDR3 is TGTGCCATCAGTGAATCCGGGACTAGCGGGAGAAGGAACTACAATGAGCAGTTCTTC. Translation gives CAISESGTSGRRNYNEQFF.

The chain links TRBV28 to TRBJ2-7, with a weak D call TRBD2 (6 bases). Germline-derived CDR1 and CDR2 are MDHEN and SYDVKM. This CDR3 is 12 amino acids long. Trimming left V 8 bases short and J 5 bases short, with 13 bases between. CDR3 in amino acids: CASQTSRDEQYF. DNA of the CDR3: TGTGCCAGCCAGACTAGTCGCGACGAGCAGTACTTC.

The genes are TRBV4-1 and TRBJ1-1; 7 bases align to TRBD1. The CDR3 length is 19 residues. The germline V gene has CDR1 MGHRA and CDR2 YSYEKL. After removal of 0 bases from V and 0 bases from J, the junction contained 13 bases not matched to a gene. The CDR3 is CASSQDPPGTAYMNTEAFF. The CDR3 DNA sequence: TGCGCCAGCAGCCAAGATCCTCCCGGGACAGCCTATATGAACACTGAAGCTTTCTTT.

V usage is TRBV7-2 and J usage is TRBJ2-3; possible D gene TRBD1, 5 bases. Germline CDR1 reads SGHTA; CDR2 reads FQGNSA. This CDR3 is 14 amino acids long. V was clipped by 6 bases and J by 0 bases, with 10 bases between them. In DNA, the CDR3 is TGTGCCAGCAGTTTCGACAGTAGCACAGATACGCAGTATTTT. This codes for CASSFDSSTDTQYF.

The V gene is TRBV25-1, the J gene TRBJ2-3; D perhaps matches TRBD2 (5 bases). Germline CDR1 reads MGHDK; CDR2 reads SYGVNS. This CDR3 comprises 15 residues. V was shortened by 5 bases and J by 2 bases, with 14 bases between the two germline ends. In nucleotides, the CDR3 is TGTGCCAGCAGTTTGGGGTCCGGGAACACAGATACGCAGTATTTT. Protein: CASSLGSGNTDTQYF.

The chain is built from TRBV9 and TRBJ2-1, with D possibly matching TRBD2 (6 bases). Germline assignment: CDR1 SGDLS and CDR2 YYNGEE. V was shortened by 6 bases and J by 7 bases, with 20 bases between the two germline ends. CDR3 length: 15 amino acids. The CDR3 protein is CASTPEGLALNEQFF. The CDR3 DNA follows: TGTGCCAGCACCCCAGAGGGTCTAGCGTTAAATGAGCAGTTCTTC.

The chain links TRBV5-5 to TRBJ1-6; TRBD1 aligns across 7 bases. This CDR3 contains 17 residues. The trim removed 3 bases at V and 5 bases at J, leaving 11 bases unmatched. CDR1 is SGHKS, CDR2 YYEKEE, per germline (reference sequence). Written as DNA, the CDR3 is TGTGCCAGCAGCTCCACCGGGACAGTCCTAAATAATTCACCCCTCCACTTT. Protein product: CASSSTGTVLNNSPLHF.

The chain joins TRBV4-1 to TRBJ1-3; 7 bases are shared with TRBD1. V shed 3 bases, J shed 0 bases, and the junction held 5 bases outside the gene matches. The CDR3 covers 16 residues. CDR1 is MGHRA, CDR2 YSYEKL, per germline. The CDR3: CASSQGRDSSGNTIYF. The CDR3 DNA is TGCGCCAGCAGCCAGGGCCGGGACAGCTCTGGAAACACCATATATTTT.

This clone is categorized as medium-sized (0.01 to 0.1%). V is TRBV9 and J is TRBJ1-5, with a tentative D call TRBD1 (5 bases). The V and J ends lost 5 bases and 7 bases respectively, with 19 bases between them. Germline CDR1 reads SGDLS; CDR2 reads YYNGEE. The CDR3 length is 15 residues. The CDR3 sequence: CASSEAQGTGQPQHF. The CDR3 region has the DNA TGTGCCAGCAGTGAAGCCCAGGGAACGGGCCAGCCCCAGCATTTT.

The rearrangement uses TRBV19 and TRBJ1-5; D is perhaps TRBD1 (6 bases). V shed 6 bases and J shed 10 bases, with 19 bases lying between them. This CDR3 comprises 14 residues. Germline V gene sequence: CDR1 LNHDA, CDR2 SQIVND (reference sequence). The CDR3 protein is CASRQGPWSIPQHF. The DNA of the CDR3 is TGTGCCAGTAGACAGGGCCCCTGGTCTATCCCCCAGCATTTT.